The rows below give T cell receptor beta chains drawn from one sample of a study of shared clonotypes between healthy human individuals. Sequenced by immunoSEQ multiplex PCR; TCRdb stores in-frame clones only, minus some. There are 2 million to 3 million clones in the sample; around 90% occur only once, and around 0.14% lies in the top ten. Sequenced: naive CD4+ T cells sorted from blood. The receptors shown here come from a man aged 18 to 29 in good health. CDR3s leave out the opening cysteine and the closing phenylalanine or tryptophan.

V gene | CDR3 protein
TRBV9 | ASSARTSGGTDTQY
TRBV11-1 | ASSTGPGETQY
TRBV30 | AWAYRGLGNTIY
TRBV2 | ASSTSGVSTDTQY
TRBV5-1 | ASSPFPGQGASKDTGELF
TRBV7-2 | ASSPSARAAYEQY
TRBV5-4 | ASSWTGELSYEQY
TRBV18 | ASSPSGSRADTQY
TRBV25-1 | ASSDAQPTDTQY
TRBV28 | ASSFFDGNYGYT
TRBV5-4 | ASSLKTGQETQY
TRBV18 | ASSQTSGGAGEQF